The source of this T cell receptor beta chain is a study of control samples from healthy donors and cancer patients (dated by TCRdb to about 2020). Libraries came from the immunoSEQ multiplex PCR assay. TCRdb stores this immuneACCESS table with in-frame sequences only. Part of the clones is absent; in the studies checked, under half of the shortfall reflects unresolved V genes, and no reason is known for the rest. The sample table holds more than 65,000 clones, of which around nine tenths were seen once. About 1.9% of the sample belongs to the ten largest clones. As regards this clone: Its binding antigen is unknown. Base qualities are not provided; no much larger clone lies one nucleotide away.

There are 18 amino acids in the CDR3, from cysteine to phenylalanine inclusive. Only the CDR3 portion is preserved as DNA: 54 bases, with reading frame beginning at the first base. CDR1 and CDR2 (MGHRA, YSYEKL) derive from the germline V gene. Germline trimming amounts to 1 base on V and 6 bases on J, with 11 as the count of junction bases outside the gene matches. The sequencing input was PBMCs. The chain is assembled from TRBV4-1 and TRBJ2-1; TRBD2 matches 11 bases in the middle. The clonotype was recovered from a woman aged 55-75 years with head and neck cancer. The CDR3 amino acid sequence is: CASSQALAGATKTNEQFF. The DNA sequence reads TGCGCCAGCAGCCAAGCACTAGCGGGAGCGACGAAAACCAATGAGCAGTTCTTC.